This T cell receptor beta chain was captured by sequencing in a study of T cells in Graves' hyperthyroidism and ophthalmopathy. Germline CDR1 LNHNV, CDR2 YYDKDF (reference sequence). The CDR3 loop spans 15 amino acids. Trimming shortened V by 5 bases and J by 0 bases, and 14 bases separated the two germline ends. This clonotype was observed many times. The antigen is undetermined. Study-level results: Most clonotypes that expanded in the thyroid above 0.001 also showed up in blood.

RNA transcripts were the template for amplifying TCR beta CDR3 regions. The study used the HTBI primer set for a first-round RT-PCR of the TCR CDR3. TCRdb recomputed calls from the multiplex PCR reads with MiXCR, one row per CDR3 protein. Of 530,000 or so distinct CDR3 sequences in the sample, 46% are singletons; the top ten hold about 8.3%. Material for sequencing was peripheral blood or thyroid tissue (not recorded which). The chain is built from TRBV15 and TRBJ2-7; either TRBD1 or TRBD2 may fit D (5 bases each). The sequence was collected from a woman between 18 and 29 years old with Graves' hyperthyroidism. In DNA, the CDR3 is TGTGCCACCAGCCTTCCGGGACGGAGCTCCTACGAGCAGTACTTC. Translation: CATSLPGRSSYEQYF. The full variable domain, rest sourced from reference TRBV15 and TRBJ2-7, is DAMVIQNPRYQVTQFGKPVTLSCSQTLNHNVMYWYQQKSSQAPKLLFHYYDKDFNNEADTPDNFQSRRPNTSFCFLDIRSPGLGDTAMYLCATSLPGRSSYEQYFGPGTRLTVT.